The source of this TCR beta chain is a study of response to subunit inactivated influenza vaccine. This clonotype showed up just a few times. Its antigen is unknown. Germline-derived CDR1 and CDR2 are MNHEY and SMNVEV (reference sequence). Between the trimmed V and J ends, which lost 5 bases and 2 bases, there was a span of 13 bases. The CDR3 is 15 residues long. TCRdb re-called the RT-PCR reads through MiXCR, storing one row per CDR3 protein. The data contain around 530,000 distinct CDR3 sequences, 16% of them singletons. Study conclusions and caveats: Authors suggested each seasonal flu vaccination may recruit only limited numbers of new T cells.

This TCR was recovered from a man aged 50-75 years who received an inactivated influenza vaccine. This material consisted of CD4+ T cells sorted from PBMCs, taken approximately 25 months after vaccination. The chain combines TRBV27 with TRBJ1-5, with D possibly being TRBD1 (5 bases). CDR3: CASSLTGHGNQPQHF. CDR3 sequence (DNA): TGTGCCAGCAGTCTTACAGGACACGGCAATCAGCCCCAGCATTTT.